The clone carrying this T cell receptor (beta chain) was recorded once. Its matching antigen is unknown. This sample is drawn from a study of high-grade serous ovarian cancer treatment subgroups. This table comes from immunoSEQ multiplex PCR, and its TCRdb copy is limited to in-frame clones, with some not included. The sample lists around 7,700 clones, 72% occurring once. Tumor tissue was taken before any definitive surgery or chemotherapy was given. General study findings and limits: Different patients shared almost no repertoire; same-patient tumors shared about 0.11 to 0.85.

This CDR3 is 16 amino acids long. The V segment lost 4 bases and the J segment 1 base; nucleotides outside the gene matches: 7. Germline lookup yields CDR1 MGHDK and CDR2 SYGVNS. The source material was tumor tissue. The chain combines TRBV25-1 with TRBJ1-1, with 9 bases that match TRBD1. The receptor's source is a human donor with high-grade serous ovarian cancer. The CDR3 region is CASSGRTGAQNTEAFF. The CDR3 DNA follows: TGTGCCAGCAGTGGCAGGACAGGGGCCCAGAACACTGAAGCTTTCTTT.